This T cell receptor (beta chain) emerged from a study of T cells after yellow fever vaccination. About the study: Fractions with few cells were prepared using SMART-Seq v4 Ultra Low Input.

This clonotype came up a few times. The antigen is unknown. General study findings and limits: Post-booster samples contained most primary-vaccination clones (about 96% CD4, around 90% CD8). Bulk-population clonotypes that are abundant could appear as contaminants in FACS-sorted repertoires.

By 5'RACE template switching, TCR cDNA was produced, with a universal primer site and UMIs added in the process. TCRdb used MiXCR to reprocess the 5' RACE reads, holding one entry per CDR3 protein. The data show some 340,000 distinct CDR3 sequences, around 10% seen once. The clonotype comes from a man younger than 35 who received the YFV17D yellow fever vaccine. The specimen comprised CD4+ T cells sorted from PBMCs, sampled 45 days after the yellow fever booster vaccination.

This chain's CDR3 is CASSLSRGRGYTF. CDR3 DNA: TGTGCCAGCAGTTTATCCAGGGGGCGAGGCTACACCTTC. This chain joins TRBV12-3 or TRBV12-4 and TRBJ1-2; 8 positions agree with TRBD1. With 2 bases clipped from V and 8 bases from J, the junction kept 4 bases outside the gene matches. The CDR3 has 13 residues.